This T cell receptor (beta chain) was sequenced during a study of T cell changes during pregnancy in multiple sclerosis. Clones were sequenced by immunoSEQ multiplex PCR, and TCRdb holds only the in-frame ones, with some missing. The profile shows 55,000 to 75,000 clones, under 95% of them singletons. The sequence derives from a female donor with multiple sclerosis, enrolled in a pregnancy study. The input for sequencing was peripheral blood, taken after pregnancy.

The CDR3 is CASSLAASGEAFF. The CDR3 nucleotides read TGCGCCAGCAGCTTGGCCGCTTCAGGAGAAGCTTTCTTT. This chain joins TRBV5-1 and TRBJ1-1, with D uncertain. Germline V CDR1 and CDR2: SGHRS, YFSETQ. The V end was cut by 0 bases, the J end by 8 bases, with 11 bases between. The CDR3 is made up of 13 amino acids. The entire variable domain, with the rest obtained from reference TRBV5-1 and TRBJ1-1, is as follows: KAGVTQTPRYLIKTRGQQVTLSCSPISGHRSVSWYQQTPGQGLQFLFEYFSETQRNKGNFPGRFSGRQFSNSRSEMNVSTLELGDSALYLCASSLAASGEAFFGQGTRLTVV.